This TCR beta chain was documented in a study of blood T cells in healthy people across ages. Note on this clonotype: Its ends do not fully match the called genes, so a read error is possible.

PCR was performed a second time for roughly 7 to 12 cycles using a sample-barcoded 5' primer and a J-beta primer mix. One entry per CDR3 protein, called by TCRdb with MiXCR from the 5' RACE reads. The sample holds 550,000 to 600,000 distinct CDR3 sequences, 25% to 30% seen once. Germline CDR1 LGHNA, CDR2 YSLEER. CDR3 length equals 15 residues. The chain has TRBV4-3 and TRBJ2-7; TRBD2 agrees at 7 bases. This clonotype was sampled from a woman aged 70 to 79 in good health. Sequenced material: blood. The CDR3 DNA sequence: TGCACCAGCAGCCAGAGCGGGGCAAGCTTCTACGAGCAGTACTTC. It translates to CTSSQSGASFYEQYF.